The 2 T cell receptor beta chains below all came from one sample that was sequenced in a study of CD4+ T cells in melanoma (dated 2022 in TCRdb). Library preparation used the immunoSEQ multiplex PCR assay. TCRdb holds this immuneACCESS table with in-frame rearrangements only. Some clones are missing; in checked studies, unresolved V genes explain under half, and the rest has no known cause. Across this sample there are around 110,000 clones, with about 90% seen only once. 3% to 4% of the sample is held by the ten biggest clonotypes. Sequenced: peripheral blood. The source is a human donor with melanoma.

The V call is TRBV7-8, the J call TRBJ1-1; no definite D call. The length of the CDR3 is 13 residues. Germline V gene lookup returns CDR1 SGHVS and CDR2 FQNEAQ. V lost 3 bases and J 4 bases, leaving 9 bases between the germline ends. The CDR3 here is CASSFGPRTEAFF. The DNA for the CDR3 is TGTGCCAGCAGCTTCGGGCCGCGCACTGAAGCTTTCTTT.

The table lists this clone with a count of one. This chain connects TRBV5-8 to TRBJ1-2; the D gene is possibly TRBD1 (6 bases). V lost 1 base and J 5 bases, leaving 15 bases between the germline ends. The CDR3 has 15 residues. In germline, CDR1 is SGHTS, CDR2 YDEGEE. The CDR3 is CASSLTGPDPYGYTF. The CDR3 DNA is TGTGCCAGCAGCTTGACAGGGCCCGACCCTTATGGCTACACCTTC.